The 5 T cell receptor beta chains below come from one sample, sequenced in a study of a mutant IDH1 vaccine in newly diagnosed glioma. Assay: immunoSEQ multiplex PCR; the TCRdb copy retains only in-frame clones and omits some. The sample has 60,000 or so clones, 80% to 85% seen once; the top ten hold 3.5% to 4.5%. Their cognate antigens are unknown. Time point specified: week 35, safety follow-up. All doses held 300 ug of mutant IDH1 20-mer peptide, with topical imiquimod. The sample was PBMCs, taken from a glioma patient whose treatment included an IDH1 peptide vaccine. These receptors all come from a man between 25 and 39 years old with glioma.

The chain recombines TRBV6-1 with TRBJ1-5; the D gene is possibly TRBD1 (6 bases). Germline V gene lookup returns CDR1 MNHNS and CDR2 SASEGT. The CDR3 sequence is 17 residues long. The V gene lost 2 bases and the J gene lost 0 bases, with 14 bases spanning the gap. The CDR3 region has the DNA TGTGCCAGCAGTGAATTCGGGGGCAGGGATAGCAATCAGCCCCAGCATTTT. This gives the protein CASSEFGGRDSNQPQHF.

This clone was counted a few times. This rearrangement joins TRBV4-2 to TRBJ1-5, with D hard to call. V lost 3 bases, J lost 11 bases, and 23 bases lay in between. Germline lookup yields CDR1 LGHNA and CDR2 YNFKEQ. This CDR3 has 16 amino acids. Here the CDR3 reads CASSQISRTSEGSQHF. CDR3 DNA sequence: TGTGCCAGCAGCCAGATATCGAGGACCTCGGAAGGGTCCCAGCATTTT.

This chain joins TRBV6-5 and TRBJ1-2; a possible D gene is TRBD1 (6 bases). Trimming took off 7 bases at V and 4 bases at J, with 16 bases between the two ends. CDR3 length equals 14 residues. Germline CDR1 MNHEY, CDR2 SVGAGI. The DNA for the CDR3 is TGTGCCAGCACCCCAGGGGCACGGGCCTATGGCTACACCTTC. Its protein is CASTPGARAYGYTF.

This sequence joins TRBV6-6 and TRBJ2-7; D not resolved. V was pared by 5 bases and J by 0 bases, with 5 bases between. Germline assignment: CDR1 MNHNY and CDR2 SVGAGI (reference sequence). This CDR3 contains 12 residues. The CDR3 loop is CASSLHSYEQYF. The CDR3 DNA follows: TGTGCCAGCAGTCTACACTCCTACGAGCAGTACTTC.

CDR3 bases: TGTGCCAGCAGCTCGGGACAGGGGTATGAAAAACTGTTTTTT. It specifies CASSSGQGYEKLFF. V usage is TRBV5-6 and J usage is TRBJ1-4, with 10 bases identical to TRBD1. Germline V CDR1 and CDR2: SGHDT, YYEEEE. V lost 3 bases and J lost 6; bases outside the gene matches: 2. The CDR3 sequence is 14 residues long.